The 32 T cell receptor beta chains below were found in one sample sequenced in a study of CD8 T cells in Susac syndrome. RNA in amounts of roughly 0.5 to 1 ug was reverse transcribed with random hexamers. From the immunoSEQ multiplex PCR reads, TCRdb called clonotypes with MiXCR, one entry per CDR3 protein. The repertoire consists of roughly 200,000 distinct CDR3 sequences, with around 94% occurring once and the leading ten covering around 0.094%. The sequencing sample was made of CD4+ T cells from PBMCs. These receptors were obtained from a human donor with Susac syndrome.

The V gene is TRBV27, the J gene TRBJ2-2; 7 bases agree with TRBD1. Looked up from germline, CDR1 is MNHEY and CDR2 is SMNVEV (reference sequence). Trimming cost V 7 bases and J 4 bases; bases outside gene matches: 3. The CDR3 runs to 13 residues. The CDR3 nucleotides are TGTGCCAGCATTAAGGGGGCCACCGGGGAGCTGTTTTTT. As protein: CASIKGATGELFF.

A remark on this clonotype: An end of the junction does not agree with germline; a read error may underlie this. The V gene is TRBV7-9, the J gene TRBJ2-1; 9 positions agree with TRBD1. CDR1 and CDR2 (germline): SEHNR, FQNEAQ (reference sequence). There are 13 residues in the CDR3. The CDR3 sequence is CASSDGGTGSESF. CDR3 DNA: TGTGCCAGCAGCGACGGAGGGACAGGGAGCGAGTCCTTC.

This chain joins TRBV24-1 and TRBJ2-3, with D perhaps assigned TRBD1 or TRBD2 (5 bases each). The CDR3 runs 15 residues. V dropped 0 bases and J dropped 2 bases, with 8 bases sitting between them. CDR1 is KGHDR, CDR2 SFDVKD, per germline. The CDR3 DNA reads TGTGCCACCAGTGATTTGGGGACCGACACAGATACGCAGTATTTT. Amino acids: CATSDLGTDTDTQYF.

The genes are TRBV6-4 and TRBJ2-1; D perhaps matches TRBD2 (5 bases). This CDR3 has 12 residues. The V end was cut by 8 bases, the J end by 9 bases, with 14 bases between. CDR1 and CDR2 (germline): MRHNA, SNTAGT. DNA for the CDR3: TGTGCCAGCTTCGCTTTTGCGGGTGAGCAGTTCTTC. This encodes CASFAFAGEQFF.

This chain uses TRBV7-2 with TRBJ1-2; tentatively, D is TRBD1 (6 bases). Germline V lookup: CDR1 SGHTA, CDR2 FQGNSA. Trimming took 1 base from V and 3 from J, leaving 12 bases between them. There are 15 residues in the CDR3. CDR3 residues: CASSLVSGEDYGYTF. DNA for the CDR3: TGTGCCAGCAGCTTAGTATCAGGGGAAGACTATGGCTACACCTTC.

The chain carries TRBV20-1 and TRBJ2-5; the D call may be TRBD1 or TRBD2 (7 bases each). The length of the CDR3 is 13 residues. Per the germline V gene, CDR1 is DFQATT and CDR2 is SNEGSKA (reference sequence). Between the trimmed V and J ends, which lost 7 bases and 5 bases, there was a span of 17 bases. This CDR3 reads CSVSNRGGETQYF. The CDR3 bases are TGCAGTGTTTCTAACAGGGGAGGGGAGACCCAGTACTTC.

The chain carries TRBV18 and TRBJ1-5; possibly TRBD1 for D (5 bases). Germline-derived CDR1 and CDR2 are KGHSH and LQKENI. V lost 3 bases to trimming and J lost 4 bases, with 22 bases between them. This CDR3 is built from 18 residues. The CDR3 reads CASSPGTATTYENQPQHF. DNA of the CDR3: TGTGCCAGCTCACCCGGGACCGCTACTACGTATGAAAATCAGCCCCAGCATTTT.

DNA for the CDR3: TGTGCCAGCACTAAAGCTGTCTACGAGCAGTACTTC. Translation: CASTKAVYEQYF. The chain couples TRBV28 to TRBJ2-7; D gene unclear. The CDR3 extends over 12 amino acids. CDR1 and CDR2 from the germline V gene are MDHEN and SYDVKM. V was pared by 7 bases and J by 3 bases, with 10 bases between.

The chain couples TRBV10-3 to TRBJ1-2, with TRBD1 matching over 8 bases. With 5 bases clipped from V and 0 bases from J, the junction kept 5 bases outside the gene matches. The CDR3 spans 15 residues. Per germline, CDR1 ENHRY and CDR2 SYGVKD. DNA of the CDR3: TGTGCCATCAGTCCAGGACAGGGAACTAACTATGGCTACACCTTC. Its protein is CAISPGQGTNYGYTF.

This rearrangement joins TRBV15 to TRBJ2-1; the D gene is possibly TRBD2 (5 bases). The germline CDR1 and CDR2 sequences are LNHNV and YYDKDF (reference sequence). The CDR3 covers 15 residues. V lost 0 bases, J lost 3 bases, and 9 bases lay in between. As DNA, the CDR3 is TGTGCCACCAGCAGAGAACGAGGGAACTACAATGAGCAGTTCTTC. This codes for CATSRERGNYNEQFF.

The V call is TRBV10-3, the J call TRBJ2-7, with TRBD1 matching 7 bases. CDR1 and CDR2 from the germline V gene are ENHRY and SYGVKD. V trimming: 8 bases; J trimming: 5 bases; junction bases outside the gene matches: 3. The CDR3 extends over 11 amino acids. In nucleotides, the CDR3 is TGTGCCATCGCGCAGGGGGACGAGCAGTACTTC. Translating gives CAIAQGDEQYF.

V is TRBV20-1 and J is TRBJ2-7; 8 positions match TRBD1. The V gene's germline CDR1 is DFQATT and CDR2 SNEGSKA (reference sequence). V lost 4 bases, J lost 0 bases, and 5 bases stayed unmatched. The CDR3 consists of 14 residues. CDR3 sequence reads: CSAKPGQASYEQYF. DNA of the CDR3: TGCAGTGCTAAGCCGGGACAGGCCTCCTACGAGCAGTACTTC.

The chain links TRBV20-1 to TRBJ2-5, with a possible D match to TRBD2 (5 bases). The V gene's germline CDR1 is DFQATT and CDR2 SNEGSKA (reference sequence). With 4 bases removed from V and 4 bases from J, the gap between germline ends came to 16 bases. The CDR3 extends over 14 amino acids. As DNA, the CDR3 is TGCAGTGCTAAGCAGGCCCTGGGAGTAGAGACCCAGTACTTC. It encodes CSAKQALGVETQYF.

V is TRBV3-1 and J is TRBJ1-1, with 8 bases fitting TRBD1. The CDR3 contains 17 residues. Germline CDR1 LGHDT, CDR2 YNNKEL (reference sequence). The ends lost 0 bases at V and 0 bases at J; junction bases unmatched: 6. CDR3 DNA sequence: TGTGCCAGCAGCCAAGAATTCGGACAGGGCTTGAACACTGAAGCTTTCTTT. Its translation: CASSQEFGQGLNTEAFF.

The chain combines TRBV20-1 with TRBJ2-3; D remains ambiguous. The germline V gene encodes CDR1 DFQATT and CDR2 SNEGSKA (reference sequence). V gave up 3 bases and J gave up 2 bases, with 15 bases separating them. The CDR3 covers 15 residues. CDR3 DNA: TGCAGTGCTAGCAGGCTAGTTACCCCCACAGATACGCAGTATTTT. Protein sequence: CSASRLVTPTDTQYF.

The chain couples TRBV12-3 or TRBV12-4 to TRBJ1-1; no clear D. The V end lost 2 bases, the J end lost 0 bases, and 7 bases lay between the germline ends. CDR3 length: 14 amino acids. The CDR3: CASSLIRMNTEAFF. Written as DNA, the CDR3 is TGTGCCAGCAGTTTAATTCGGATGAACACTGAAGCTTTCTTT.

This clonotype was counted once. V is TRBV28 and J is TRBJ1-2, with TRBD1 matching 7 bases. J lost 8 bases, V lost 4 bases, and 7 bases had no gene match. This CDR3 is built from 13 residues. Germline V gene lookup returns CDR1 MDHEN and CDR2 SYDVKM. CDR3 sequence reads: CASSSRQGHGYTF. DNA for the CDR3: TGTGCCAGCAGTTCAAGACAGGGTCACGGCTACACCTTC.

The rearrangement joins TRBV14 to TRBJ1-2, with D maybe TRBD1 (5 bases). Trimming stripped 5 bases from V and 6 bases from J, with 22 bases between. Germline V gives CDR1 SGHDN, CDR2 FVKESK. CDR3 length: 16 residues. The CDR3 region has the DNA TGTGCCAGCAGCGCGAATTTGGAGGGGTGGAAACATGGCTACACCTTC. It codes for CASSANLEGWKHGYTF.

The chain employs TRBV30 and TRBJ1-6, with D tentatively TRBD1 (5 bases). The CDR3 totals 12 residues. CDR1 and CDR2 (germline): GTSNPN, SVGIG (reference sequence). Deletions cut 5 bases from V and 6 bases from J, with 8 bases between. The DNA for the CDR3 is TGTGCCTGGGGGGGTATTAATTCACCCCTCCACTTT. It yields the protein CAWGGINSPLHF. Complete variable domain (other parts from reference TRBV30 and TRBJ1-6): SQTIHQWPATLVQPVGSPLSLECTVEGTSNPNLYWYRQAAGRGLQLLFYSVGIGQISSEVPQNLSASRPQDRQFILSSKKLLLSDSGFYLCAWGGINSPLHFGNGTRLTVT.

The chain employs TRBV12-3 or TRBV12-4 and TRBJ2-5, with D perhaps matching TRBD1 (5 bases). The germline V and J ends were trimmed by 2 bases and 2 bases, with 9 bases remaining between them. The CDR3 spans 14 residues. In DNA form, the CDR3 reads TGTGCCAGCAGTTTACACAGGAAACAAGAGACCCAGTACTTC. This encodes CASSLHRKQETQYF.

The rearrangement joins TRBV20-1 to TRBJ1-1; perhaps TRBD1 as D (5 bases). This CDR3 comprises 14 residues. V lost 6 bases and J lost 2, with 16 bases in between. The germline V gene encodes CDR1 DFQATT and CDR2 SNEGSKA (reference sequence). The DNA for the CDR3 is TGCAGTGCACTTACCGGGACCGTTAACACTGAAGCTTTCTTT. Translated, it gives CSALTGTVNTEAFF.

The V gene is TRBV28, the J gene TRBJ2-7; 8 nucleotides align to TRBD1. V was pared by 10 bases and J by 2 bases, with 7 bases of the junction left unmatched. Germline assignment: CDR1 MDHEN and CDR2 SYDVKM. The CDR3 spans 13 residues. As DNA, the CDR3 is TGTGCCACCGGTCGGACAGGGCCCTACGAGCAGTACTTC. It is translated as CATGRTGPYEQYF.

The CDR3 is CASSQDMVGVGTIYF. CDR3 coding DNA: TGTGCCAGCAGCCAAGATATGGTTGGTGTTGGCACCATATATTTT. This chain connects TRBV4-2 to TRBJ1-3; D call uncertain. Germline V lookup: CDR1 LGHNA, CDR2 YNFKEQ. V was clipped by 0 bases and J by 9 bases, with 15 bases between them. This CDR3 has 15 amino acids.

The genes are TRBV24-1 and TRBJ2-5; 7 nucleotides align to TRBD2. Trimming cost V 7 bases and J 4 bases; bases outside gene matches: 8. The CDR3 has 14 residues. CDR1 is KGHDR, CDR2 SFDVKD, per germline. CDR3 nucleotides: TGTGCCACCAGGTCCGGGAGGAGGGGAGAGACCCAGTACTTC. The encoded protein is CATRSGRRGETQYF.

The V and J genes are TRBV30 and TRBJ2-5; TRBD2 matches 7 bases. Germline lookup yields CDR1 GTSNPN and CDR2 SVGIG (reference sequence). V dropped 2 bases and J dropped 3; count of bases not matched to a gene: 6. The CDR3 spans 14 residues. The CDR3 reads CAWSRGLTEETQYF. The CDR3 DNA is TGTGCCTGGAGTAGGGGACTAACTGAAGAGACCCAGTACTTC.

The chain uses TRBV25-1 and TRBJ1-2; 7 nucleotides align to TRBD1. CDR1 is MGHDK and CDR2 is SYGVNS in the germline V gene. This CDR3 has 13 amino acids. V shed 6 bases and J 2 bases; nucleotides not matched to a gene: 3. The CDR3 region is CASRGTANYGYTF. The CDR3, as DNA: TGTGCCAGCAGAGGGACAGCAAACTATGGCTACACCTTC.

The chain joins TRBV12-5 to TRBJ2-1, with TRBD2 identical over 9 bases. The CDR3 has 17 amino acids. From germline, CDR1 is LGHNT and CDR2 FRNRAP. Unmatched junction bases numbered 10, after V lost 0 bases and J lost 7 bases. CDR3 amino acids: CASGLVLGGRAKNEQFF. In DNA form, the CDR3 reads TGTGCTAGTGGTTTGGTACTTGGCGGGAGGGCCAAAAATGAGCAGTTCTTC. The full variable domain, with the rest looked up from reference TRBV12-5 and TRBJ2-1, is DARVTQTPRHKVTEMGQEVTMRCQPILGHNTVFWYRQTMMQGLELLAYFRNRAPLDDSGMPKDRFSAEMPDATLATLKIQPSEPRDSAVYFCASGLVLGGRAKNEQFFGPGTRLTVL.

This clonotype appeared once. The gene calls are TRBV18 and TRBJ1-1; D gene unclear. V lost 4 bases to trimming and J lost 0 bases, with 6 bases between them. Germline V lookup: CDR1 KGHSH, CDR2 LQKENI. This CDR3 region has 13 residues. The CDR3 DNA is TGTGCCAGCTCACGGACCATGAACACTGAAGCTTTCTTT. Its protein product is CASSRTMNTEAFF.

This clonotype was observed a handful of times. The chain employs TRBV11-2 and TRBJ2-7; D perhaps matches TRBD2 (7 bases). Trimming left V 5 bases short and J 5 bases short, with 19 bases between. Germline CDR1 is SGHAT and CDR2 is FQNNGV. The CDR3 runs to 15 residues. CDR3 DNA sequence: TGTGCCAGCAGCCCCCAGGGCGGGGGCCTGGACGAGCAGTACTTC. This encodes CASSPQGGGLDEQYF.

This clonotype was found once. The chain recombines TRBV27 with TRBJ1-4; D is undetermined. Germline V gene data show CDR1 as MNHEY and CDR2 as SMNVEV (reference sequence). V lost 4 bases, J lost 7 bases, and 7 bases lay in between. The CDR3 is 12 residues long. The CDR3, as DNA: TGTGCCAGCAGTTCTTCTAGTGAAAAACTGTTTTTT. Translating gives CASSSSSEKLFF.

This chain joins TRBV7-9 and TRBJ2-1; 7 bases line up with TRBD1. Germline CDR1 is SEHNR and CDR2 is FQNEAQ (reference sequence). The CDR3 is made up of 17 amino acids. V trimming: 1 base; J trimming: 0 bases; junction bases outside the gene matches: 6. The CDR3 DNA reads as TGTGCCAGCAGCTTAGTCAGGGACAGTGCCTCCTACAATGAGCAGTTCTTC. Amino acid sequence: CASSLVRDSASYNEQFF. Together with reference TRBV7-9 and TRBJ2-1, the CDR3 gives the full variable domain: DTGVSQNPRHKITKRGQNVTFRCDPISEHNRLYWYRQTLGQGPEFLTYFQNEAQLEKSRLLSDRFSAERPKGSFSTLEIQRTEQGDSAMYLCASSLVRDSASYNEQFFGPGTRLTVL.

The chain joins TRBV5-4 to TRBJ2-1; D remains unclear. Trimming shortened V by 1 base and J by 5 bases, and 4 bases separated the two germline ends. The CDR3 is 12 amino acids. From germline, CDR1 is SGHNT and CDR2 YYREEE (reference sequence). The CDR3 nucleotides are TGTGCCAGCAGCTTGTCCGACAATGAGCAGTTCTTC. Its translation: CASSLSDNEQFF.